The source of this T cell receptor beta chain is a study of CD8+ T cells in alopecia areata. This CDR3 contains 14 residues. Trimming took off 3 bases at V and 3 bases at J, with 9 bases between the two ends. Germline V gene lookup returns CDR1 SGHTA and CDR2 FQGNSA. After isolation, RNA underwent reverse transcription to generate cDNA as the sequencing template. Repertoires were generated with immunoSEQ multiplex PCR, while TCRdb's copy carries only in-frame clones and drops some. This sample has roughly 32,000 clones, with about three fifths found just once. This clone was detected a few times. The chain couples TRBV7-2 to TRBJ2-1; maybe TRBD2 (5 bases). Material: NKG2D-high CD8+ T cells sorted from blood. The clonotype originates from a human donor with alopecia areata. The DNA for the CDR3 is TGTGCCAGCAGCTTTGGTGGAGGCTACAATGAGCAGTTCTTC. It specifies CASSFGGGYNEQFF.